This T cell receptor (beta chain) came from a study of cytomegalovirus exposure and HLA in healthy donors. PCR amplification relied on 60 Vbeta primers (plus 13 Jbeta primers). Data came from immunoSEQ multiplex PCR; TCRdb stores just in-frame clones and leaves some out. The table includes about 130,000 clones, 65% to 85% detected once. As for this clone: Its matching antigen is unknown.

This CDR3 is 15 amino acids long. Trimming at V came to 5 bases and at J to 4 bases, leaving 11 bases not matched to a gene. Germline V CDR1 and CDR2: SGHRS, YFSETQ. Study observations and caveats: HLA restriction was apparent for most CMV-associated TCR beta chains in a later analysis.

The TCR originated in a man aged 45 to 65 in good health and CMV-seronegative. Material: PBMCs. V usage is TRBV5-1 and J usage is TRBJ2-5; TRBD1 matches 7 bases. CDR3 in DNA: TGCGCCAGCAGATTCCCCGGGACAGTATTAGAGACCCAGTACTTC. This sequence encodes CASRFPGTVLETQYF.